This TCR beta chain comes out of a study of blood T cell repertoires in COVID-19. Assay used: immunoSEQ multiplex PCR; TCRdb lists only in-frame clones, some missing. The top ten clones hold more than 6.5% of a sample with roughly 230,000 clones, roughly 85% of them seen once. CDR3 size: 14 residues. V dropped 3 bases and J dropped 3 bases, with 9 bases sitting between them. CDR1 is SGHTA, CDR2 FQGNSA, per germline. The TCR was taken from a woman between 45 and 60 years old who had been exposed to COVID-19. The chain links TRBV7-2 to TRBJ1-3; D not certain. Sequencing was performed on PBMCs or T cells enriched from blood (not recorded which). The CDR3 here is CASSLQSLGNTIYF. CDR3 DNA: TGTGCCAGCAGCTTGCAAAGCCTTGGAAACACCATATATTTT.